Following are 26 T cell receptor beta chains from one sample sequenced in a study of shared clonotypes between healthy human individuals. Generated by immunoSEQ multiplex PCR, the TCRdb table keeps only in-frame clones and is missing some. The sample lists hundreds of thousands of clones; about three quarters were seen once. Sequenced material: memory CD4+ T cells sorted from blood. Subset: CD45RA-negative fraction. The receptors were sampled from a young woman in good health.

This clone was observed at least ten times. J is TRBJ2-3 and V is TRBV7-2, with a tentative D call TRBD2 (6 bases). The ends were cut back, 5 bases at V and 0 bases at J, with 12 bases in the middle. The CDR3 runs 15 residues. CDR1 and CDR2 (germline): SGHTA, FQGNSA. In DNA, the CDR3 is TGTGCCAGCAGCCCGGACTATACTAGCACAGATACGCAGTATTTT. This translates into CASSPDYTSTDTQYF. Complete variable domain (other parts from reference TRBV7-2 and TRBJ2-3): GAGVSQSPSNKVTEKGKDVELRCDPISGHTALYWYRQSLGQGLEFLIYFQGNSAPDKSGLPSDRFSAERTGGSVSTLTIQRTQQEDSAVYLCASSPDYTSTDTQYFGPGTRLTVL.

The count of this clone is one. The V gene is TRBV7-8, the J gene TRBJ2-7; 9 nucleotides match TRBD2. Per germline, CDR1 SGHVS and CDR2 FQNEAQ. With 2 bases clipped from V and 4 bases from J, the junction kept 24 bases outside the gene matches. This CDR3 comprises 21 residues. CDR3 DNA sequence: TGTGCCAGCAGCTTAAAAAGTCGTGGGCTAGCGGGAAGGTTGCACGGATACGAGCAGTACTTC. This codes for CASSLKSRGLAGRLHGYEQYF. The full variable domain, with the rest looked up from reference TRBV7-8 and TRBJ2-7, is GAGVSQSPRYKVAKRGQDVALRCDPISGHVSLFWYQQALGQGPEFLTYFQNEAQLDKSGLPSDRFFAERPEGSVSTLKIQRTQQEDSAVYLCASSLKSRGLAGRLHGYEQYFGPGTRLTVT.

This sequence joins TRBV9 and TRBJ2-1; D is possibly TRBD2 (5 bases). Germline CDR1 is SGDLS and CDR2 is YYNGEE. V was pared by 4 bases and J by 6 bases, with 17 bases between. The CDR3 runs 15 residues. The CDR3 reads CASSIRTGSRNEQFF. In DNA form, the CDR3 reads TGTGCCAGCAGCATTCGGACTGGCTCGCGCAATGAGCAGTTCTTC.

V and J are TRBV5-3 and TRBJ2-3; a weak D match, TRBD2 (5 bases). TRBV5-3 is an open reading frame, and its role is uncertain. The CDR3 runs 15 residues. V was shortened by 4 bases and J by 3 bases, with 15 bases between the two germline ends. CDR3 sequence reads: CARSPVLEETDTQYF. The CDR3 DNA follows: TGTGCCAGAAGCCCCGTTTTGGAGGAGACAGATACGCAGTATTTT.

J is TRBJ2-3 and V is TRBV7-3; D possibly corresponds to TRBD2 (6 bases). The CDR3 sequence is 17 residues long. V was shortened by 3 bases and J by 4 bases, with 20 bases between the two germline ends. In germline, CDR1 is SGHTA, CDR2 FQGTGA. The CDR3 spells CASSLSPNNGGADTQYF. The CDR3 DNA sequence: TGTGCCAGCAGCTTGTCCCCCAACAACGGGGGTGCAGATACGCAGTATTTT.

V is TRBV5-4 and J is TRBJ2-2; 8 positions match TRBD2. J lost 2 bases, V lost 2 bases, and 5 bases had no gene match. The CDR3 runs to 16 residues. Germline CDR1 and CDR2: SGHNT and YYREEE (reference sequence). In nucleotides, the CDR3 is TGTGCCAGCAGCTTTTCCACTAGCGGCAACACCGGGGAGCTGTTTTTT. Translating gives CASSFSTSGNTGELFF. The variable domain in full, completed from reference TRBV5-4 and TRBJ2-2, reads ETGVTQSPTHLIKTRGQQVTLRCSSQSGHNTVSWYQQALGQGPQFIFQYYREEENGRGNFPPRFSGLQFPNYSSELNVNALELDDSALYLCASSFSTSGNTGELFFGEGSRLTVL.

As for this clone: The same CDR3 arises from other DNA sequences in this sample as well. CDR3 region: CASSYSGTSTDTQYF. DNA of the CDR3: TGTGCCAGCAGTTATTCCGGGACTAGCACAGATACGCAGTATTTT. V usage is TRBV6-5 and J usage is TRBJ2-3; a possible D gene is TRBD2 (6 bases). The CDR3 extends over 15 amino acids. Germline V gene lookup returns CDR1 MNHEY and CDR2 SVGAGI. Trimming removed 3 bases from V and 0 bases from J, with 10 bases in between.

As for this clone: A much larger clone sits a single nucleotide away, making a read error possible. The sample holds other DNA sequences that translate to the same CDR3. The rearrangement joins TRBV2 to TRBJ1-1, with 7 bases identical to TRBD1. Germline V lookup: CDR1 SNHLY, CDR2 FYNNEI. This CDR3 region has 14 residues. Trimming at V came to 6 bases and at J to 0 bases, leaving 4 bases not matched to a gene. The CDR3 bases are TGTGCCAGCAGAGACAGGGTTATGAACACTGAAGCTTTCTTT. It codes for CASRDRVMNTEAFF.

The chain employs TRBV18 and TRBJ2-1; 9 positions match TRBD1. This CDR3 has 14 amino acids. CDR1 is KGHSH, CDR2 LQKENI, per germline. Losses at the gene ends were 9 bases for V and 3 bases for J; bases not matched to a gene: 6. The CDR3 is CASGRDRDYNEQFF. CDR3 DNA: TGTGCCAGTGGCCGGGACAGGGACTACAATGAGCAGTTCTTC.

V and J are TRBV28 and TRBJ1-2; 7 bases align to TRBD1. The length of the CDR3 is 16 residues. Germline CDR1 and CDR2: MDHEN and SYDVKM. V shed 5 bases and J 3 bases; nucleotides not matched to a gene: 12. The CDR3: CASSLQPGQRHYGYTF. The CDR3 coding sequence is TGTGCCAGCAGTCTTCAACCGGGACAGCGCCACTATGGCTACACCTTC.

This chain's CDR3 is CASSPAAVSEQFF. As DNA, the CDR3 is TGTGCCAGCAGTCCAGCGGCAGTTAGCGAGCAGTTCTTC. The chain joins TRBV6-5 to TRBJ2-1; D possibly corresponds to TRBD2 (5 bases). CDR1 is MNHEY and CDR2 is SVGAGI in the germline V gene. The CDR3 totals 13 residues. V lost 5 bases and J 10 bases, leaving 15 bases between the germline ends.

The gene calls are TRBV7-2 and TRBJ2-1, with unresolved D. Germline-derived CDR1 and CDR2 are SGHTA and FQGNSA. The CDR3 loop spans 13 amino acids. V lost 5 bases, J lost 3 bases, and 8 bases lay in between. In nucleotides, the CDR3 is TGTGCCAGCAGCATGACTGTCTACAATGAGCAGTTCTTC. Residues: CASSMTVYNEQFF.

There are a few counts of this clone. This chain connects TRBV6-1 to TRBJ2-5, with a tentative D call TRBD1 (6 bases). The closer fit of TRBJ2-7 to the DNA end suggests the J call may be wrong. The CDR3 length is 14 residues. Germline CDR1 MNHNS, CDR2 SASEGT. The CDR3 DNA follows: TGTGCCAGCAGCGTCATGGACAGATCCTACGAGCAGTACTTC. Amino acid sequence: CASSVMDRSYEQYF.

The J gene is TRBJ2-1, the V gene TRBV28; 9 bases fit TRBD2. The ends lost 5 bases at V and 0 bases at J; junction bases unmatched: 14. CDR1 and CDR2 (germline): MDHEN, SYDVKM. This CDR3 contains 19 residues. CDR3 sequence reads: CASSPNTGSGGRSYNEQFF. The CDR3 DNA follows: TGTGCCAGCAGTCCAAATACCGGTAGCGGGGGCCGCTCCTACAATGAGCAGTTCTTC. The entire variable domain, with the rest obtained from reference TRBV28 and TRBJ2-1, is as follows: DVKVTQSSRYLVKRTGEKVFLECVQDMDHENMFWYRQDPGLGLRLIYFSYDVKMKEKGDIPEGYSVSREKKERFSLILESASTNQTSMYLCASSPNTGSGGRSYNEQFFGPGTRLTVL.

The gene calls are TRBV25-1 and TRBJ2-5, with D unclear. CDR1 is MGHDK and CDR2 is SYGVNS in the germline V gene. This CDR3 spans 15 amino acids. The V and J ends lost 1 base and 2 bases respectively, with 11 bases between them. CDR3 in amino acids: CASSEFNSRQETQYF. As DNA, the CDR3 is TGTGCCAGCAGTGAATTCAACAGCCGGCAAGAGACCCAGTACTTC.

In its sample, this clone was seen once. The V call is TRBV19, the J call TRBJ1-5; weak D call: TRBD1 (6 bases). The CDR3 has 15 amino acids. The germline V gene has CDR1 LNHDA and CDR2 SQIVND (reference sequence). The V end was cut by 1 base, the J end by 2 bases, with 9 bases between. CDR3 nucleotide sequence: TGTGCCAGTAGTATAGGGGGGCCCGGCAATCAGCCCCAGCATTTT. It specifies CASSIGGPGNQPQHF.

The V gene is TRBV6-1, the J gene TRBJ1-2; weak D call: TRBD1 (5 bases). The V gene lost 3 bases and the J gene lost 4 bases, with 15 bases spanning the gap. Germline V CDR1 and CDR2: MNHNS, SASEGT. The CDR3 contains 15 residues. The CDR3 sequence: CASSDVGRVAYGYTF. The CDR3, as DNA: TGTGCCAGCAGTGATGTGGGCAGGGTTGCCTATGGCTACACCTTC.

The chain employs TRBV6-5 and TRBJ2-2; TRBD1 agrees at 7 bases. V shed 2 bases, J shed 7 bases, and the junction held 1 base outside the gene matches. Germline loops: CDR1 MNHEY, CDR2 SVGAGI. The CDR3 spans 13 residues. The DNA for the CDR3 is TGTGCCAGCAGTTACCCAGGGGGCGGGGAGCTGTTTTTT. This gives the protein CASSYPGGGELFF.

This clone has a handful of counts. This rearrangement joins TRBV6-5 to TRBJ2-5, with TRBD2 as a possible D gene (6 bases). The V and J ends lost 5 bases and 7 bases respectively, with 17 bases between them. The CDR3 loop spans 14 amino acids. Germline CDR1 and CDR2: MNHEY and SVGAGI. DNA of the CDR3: TGTGCCAGCAGTCCCCGCGGGGATAGCTGGACCCAGTACTTC. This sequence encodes CASSPRGDSWTQYF.

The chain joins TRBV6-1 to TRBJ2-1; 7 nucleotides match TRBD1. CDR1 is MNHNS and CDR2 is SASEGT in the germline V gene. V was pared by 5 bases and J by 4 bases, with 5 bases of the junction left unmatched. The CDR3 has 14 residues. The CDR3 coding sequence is TGTGCCAGCAGTCAGGGGGTCCTGTACAATGAGCAGTTCTTC. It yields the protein CASSQGVLYNEQFF.

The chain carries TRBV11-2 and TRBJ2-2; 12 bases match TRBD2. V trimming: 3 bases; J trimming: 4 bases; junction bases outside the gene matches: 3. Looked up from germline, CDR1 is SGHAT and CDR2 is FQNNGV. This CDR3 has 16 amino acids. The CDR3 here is CASSFLAGGPTGELFF. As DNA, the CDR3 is TGTGCCAGCAGCTTTCTAGCGGGAGGGCCCACCGGGGAGCTGTTTTTT.

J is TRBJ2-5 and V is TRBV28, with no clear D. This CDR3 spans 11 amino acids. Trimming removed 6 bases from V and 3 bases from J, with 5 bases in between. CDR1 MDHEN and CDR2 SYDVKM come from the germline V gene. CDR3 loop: CASSFEETQYF. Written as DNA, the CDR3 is TGTGCCAGCAGCTTCGAAGAGACCCAGTACTTC.

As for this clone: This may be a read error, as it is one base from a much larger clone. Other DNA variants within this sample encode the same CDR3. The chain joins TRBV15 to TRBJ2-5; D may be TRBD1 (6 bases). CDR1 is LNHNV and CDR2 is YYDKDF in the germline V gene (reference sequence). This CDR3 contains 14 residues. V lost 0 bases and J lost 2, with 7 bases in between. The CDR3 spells CATSRDRGQETQYF. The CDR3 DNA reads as TGTGCCACCAGCAGAGATAGGGGGCAAGAGACCCAGTACTTC.

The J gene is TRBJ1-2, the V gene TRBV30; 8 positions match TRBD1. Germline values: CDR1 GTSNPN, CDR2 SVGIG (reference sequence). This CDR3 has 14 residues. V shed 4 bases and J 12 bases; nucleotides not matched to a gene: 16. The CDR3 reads CAWTTGTGAFFNTF. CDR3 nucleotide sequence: TGTGCCTGGACAACCGGGACAGGAGCCTTTTTTAACACCTTC.

The CDR3 here is CASRSPPNYGYTF. Written as DNA, the CDR3 is TGTGCCAGCAGGAGTCCGCCTAACTATGGCTACACCTTC. The chain combines TRBV6-5 with TRBJ1-2; D is ambiguous. With 6 bases removed from V and 0 bases from J, the gap between germline ends came to 8 bases. CDR1 MNHEY and CDR2 SVGAGI come from the germline V gene. This CDR3 has 13 residues.

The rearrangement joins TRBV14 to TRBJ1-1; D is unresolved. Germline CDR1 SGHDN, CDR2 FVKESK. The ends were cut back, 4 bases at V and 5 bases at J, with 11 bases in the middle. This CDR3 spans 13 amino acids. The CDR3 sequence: CASSPTVITEAFF. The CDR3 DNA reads TGTGCCAGCAGCCCAACCGTTATTACTGAAGCTTTCTTT.